The clone carrying this TCR beta chain has at least ten counts. The antigen is unknown. The sample originates from a study of early T cells in non-severe SARS-CoV-2 infection. Study results and limitations: VDJdb matches were skewed toward anti-spike CD8 T cell responses.

Attachment of unique molecular identifiers to individual cDNA molecules was performed. TCRdb reprocessed the 5' RACE reads via MiXCR and lists one record per CDR3 protein. The sample consists of some 30,000 distinct CDR3 sequences, more than 4% of them appearing once. The clonotype comes from an adult who was a healthcare worker with PCR-confirmed SARS-CoV-2 infection or an uninfected control (not recorded which). The sequenced sample was whole blood.

CDR3 amino acids: CASSAGQGSPLHF. The CDR3 DNA reads TGTGCCAGCAGCGCGGGACAGGGTTCACCCCTCCACTTT. V usage is TRBV7-2 and J usage is TRBJ1-6, with TRBD1 matching 9 bases. The CDR3 extends over 13 amino acids. In germline, CDR1 is SGHTA, CDR2 FQGNSA. The ends lost 5 bases at V and 9 bases at J; junction bases unmatched: 2.